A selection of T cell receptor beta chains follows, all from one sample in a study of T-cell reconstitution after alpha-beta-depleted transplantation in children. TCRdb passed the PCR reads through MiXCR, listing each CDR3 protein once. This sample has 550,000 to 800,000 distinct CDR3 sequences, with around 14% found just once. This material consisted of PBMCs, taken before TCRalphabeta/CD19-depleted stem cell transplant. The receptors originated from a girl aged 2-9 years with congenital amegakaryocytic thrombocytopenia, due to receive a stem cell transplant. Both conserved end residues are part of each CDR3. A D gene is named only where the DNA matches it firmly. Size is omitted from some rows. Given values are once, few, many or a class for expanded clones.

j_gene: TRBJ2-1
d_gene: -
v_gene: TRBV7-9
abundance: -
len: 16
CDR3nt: TGTGCCAGCAGCCTTGTTAGTGGGGCGGCGACGGATGAGCAGTTCTTC
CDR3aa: CASSLVSGAATDEQFF

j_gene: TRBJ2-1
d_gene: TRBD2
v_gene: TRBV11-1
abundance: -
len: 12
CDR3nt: TGTGCCAGCAGGTACCTAGCGGGTGAGCATTTCTTC
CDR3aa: CASRYLAGEHFF

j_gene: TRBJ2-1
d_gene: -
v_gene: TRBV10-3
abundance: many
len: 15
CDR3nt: TGTGCCATCAGTGAGTTGGCGGGGCTCCAAAATGAGCAGTTCTTC
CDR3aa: CAISELAGLQNEQFF

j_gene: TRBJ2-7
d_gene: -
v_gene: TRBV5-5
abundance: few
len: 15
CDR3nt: TGTGCCAGCAGTTTAACCGGGACGGGATCCTACGAGCAGTACTTC
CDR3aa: CASSLTGTGSYEQYF

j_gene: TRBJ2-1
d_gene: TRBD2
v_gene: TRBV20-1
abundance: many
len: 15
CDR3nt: TGCAGTGCTATAGGGGGACTAGCGGGAGTCAATGAGCAGTTCTTC
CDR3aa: CSAIGGLAGVNEQFF

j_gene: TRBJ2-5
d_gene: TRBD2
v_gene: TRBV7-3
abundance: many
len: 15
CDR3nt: TGTGCCAGCAGCTTAAAGGGTAGCGGGAGAGAGACCCAGTACTTC
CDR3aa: CASSLKGSGRETQYF

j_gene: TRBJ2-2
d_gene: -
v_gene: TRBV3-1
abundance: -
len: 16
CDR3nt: TGTGCCAGCAGCCAAGGACACGTCGCGCACACCGGGGAGCTGTTTTTT
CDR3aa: CASSQGHVAHTGELFF

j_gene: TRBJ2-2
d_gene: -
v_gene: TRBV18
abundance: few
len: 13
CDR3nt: TGTGCCAGCTCCCCTCCGGTCACCGGGGAGCTGTTTTTT
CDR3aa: CASSPPVTGELFF

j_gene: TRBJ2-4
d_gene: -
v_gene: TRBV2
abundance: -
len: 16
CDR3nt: TGTGCCAGCAGCGCCCCCCAGCGCCTAGCCAAAAACATTCAGTACTTC
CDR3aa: CASSAPQRLAKNIQYF

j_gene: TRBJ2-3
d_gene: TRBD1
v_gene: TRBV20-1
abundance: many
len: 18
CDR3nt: TGCAGTGCCAGGTCCGGGACAGGGGTGTTTCGCGCTACAGATACGCAGTATTTT
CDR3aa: CSARSGTGVFRATDTQYF

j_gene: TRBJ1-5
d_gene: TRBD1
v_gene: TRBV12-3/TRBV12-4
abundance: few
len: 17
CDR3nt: TGTGCCAGCAGTTTATATGGGCCAGGGGGGATCAATCAGCCCCAGCATTTT
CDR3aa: CASSLYGPGGINQPQHF

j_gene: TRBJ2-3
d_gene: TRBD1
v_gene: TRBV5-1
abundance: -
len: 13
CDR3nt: TGCGCCAGCAGCCCGGACAGGCCAGATACGCAGTATTTT
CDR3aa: CASSPDRPDTQYF

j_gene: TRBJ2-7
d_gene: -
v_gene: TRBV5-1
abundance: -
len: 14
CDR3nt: TGCGCCAGCAGCTGGTTAGGGGATCCCTACGAGCAGTACTTC
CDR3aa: CASSWLGDPYEQYF

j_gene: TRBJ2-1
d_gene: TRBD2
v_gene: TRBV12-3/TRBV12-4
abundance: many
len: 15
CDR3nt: TGTGCCAGCAGTCCGAGCGGGAGGGCCTACAATGAGCAGTTCTTC
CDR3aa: CASSPSGRAYNEQFF

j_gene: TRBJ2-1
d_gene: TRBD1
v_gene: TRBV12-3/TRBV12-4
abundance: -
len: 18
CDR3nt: TGTGCCAGCAGTTTAGGTTTGAGTGCCGGGACAGGGGGCGTCGAGCAGTTCTTC
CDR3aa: CASSLGLSAGTGGVEQFF

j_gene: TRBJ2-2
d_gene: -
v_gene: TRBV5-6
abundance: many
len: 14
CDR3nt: TGTGCCAGCAGCCGGAGGCAGGTCGGCGGGGAGCTGTTTTTT
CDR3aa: CASSRRQVGGELFF

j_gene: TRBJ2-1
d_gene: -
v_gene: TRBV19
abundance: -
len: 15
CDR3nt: TGTGCCAGTAGTATTTCAGGCTCCTACCCCAATGAGCAGTTCTTC
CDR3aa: CASSISGSYPNEQFF

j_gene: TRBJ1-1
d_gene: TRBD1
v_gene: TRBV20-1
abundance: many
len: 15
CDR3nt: TGCAGTGCTAGAGATGCGGACAGGGGGAACACTGAAGCTTTCTTT
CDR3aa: CSARDADRGNTEAFF

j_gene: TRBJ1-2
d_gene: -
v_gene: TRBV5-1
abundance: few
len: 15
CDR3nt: TGCGCCAGCAGCTTGGCAGGGCCTCGAAACTATGGCTACACCTTC
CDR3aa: CASSLAGPRNYGYTF

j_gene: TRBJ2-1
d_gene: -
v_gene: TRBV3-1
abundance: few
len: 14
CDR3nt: TGTGCCAGCAGCCAAGTTAGTGGGCCTGAAGAGCAGTTCTTC
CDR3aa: CASSQVSGPEEQFF

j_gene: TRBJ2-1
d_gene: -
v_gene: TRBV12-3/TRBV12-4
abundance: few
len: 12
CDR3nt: TGTGCCAGCAGCGAAGGGACGGCGAAGCAGTTCTTC
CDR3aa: CASSEGTAKQFF

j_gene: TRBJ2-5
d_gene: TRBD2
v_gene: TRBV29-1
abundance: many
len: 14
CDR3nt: TGCAGCGTAAGACCGAGCGGGAGCGGAGAGACCCAGTACTTC
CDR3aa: CSVRPSGSGETQYF

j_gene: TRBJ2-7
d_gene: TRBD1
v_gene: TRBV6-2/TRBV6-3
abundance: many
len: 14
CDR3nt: TGTGCCAGCATGAGGACAGGCCTTTCCTACGAGCAGTACTTC
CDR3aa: CASMRTGLSYEQYF

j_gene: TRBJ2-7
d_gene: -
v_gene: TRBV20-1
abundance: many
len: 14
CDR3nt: TGCAGTGCTAAAAGTAGAGGTACCTCCTACGAGCAGTACTTC
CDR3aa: CSAKSRGTSYEQYF

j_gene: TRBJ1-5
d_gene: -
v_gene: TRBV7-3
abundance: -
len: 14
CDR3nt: TGTGCCAGCAGCCGACCTTATAGCAATCAGCCCCAGCATTTT
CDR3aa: CASSRPYSNQPQHF

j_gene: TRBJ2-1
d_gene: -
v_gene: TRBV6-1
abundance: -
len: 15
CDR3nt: TGTGCCAGCAGTATTACGGGGGTGCTCTACAATGAGCAGTTCTTC
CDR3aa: CASSITGVLYNEQFF

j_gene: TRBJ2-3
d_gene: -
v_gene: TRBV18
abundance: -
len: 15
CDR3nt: TGTGCCAGCTCACCAATCGGGGCCCCCACAGATACGCAGTATTTT
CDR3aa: CASSPIGAPTDTQYF

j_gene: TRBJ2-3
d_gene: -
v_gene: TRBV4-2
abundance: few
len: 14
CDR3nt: TGTGCCAGCAGCCAAGGAATCGGGATGGATACGCAGTATTTT
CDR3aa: CASSQGIGMDTQYF

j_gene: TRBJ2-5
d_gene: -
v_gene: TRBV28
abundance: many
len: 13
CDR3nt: TGTGCCAGCAGTTTCGCTTCCCAAGAGACCCAGTACTTC
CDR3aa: CASSFASQETQYF

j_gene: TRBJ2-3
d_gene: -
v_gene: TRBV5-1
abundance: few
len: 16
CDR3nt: TGCGCCAGCAGCTTGAGCGGGGGACAGAACACAGATACGCAGTATTTT
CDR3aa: CASSLSGGQNTDTQYF

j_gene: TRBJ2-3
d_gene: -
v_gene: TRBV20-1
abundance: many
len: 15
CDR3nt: TGCAGTGCTAACTTAGCTCGGGTCGGGGATGATACGCAGTATTTT
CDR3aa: CSANLARVGDDTQYF

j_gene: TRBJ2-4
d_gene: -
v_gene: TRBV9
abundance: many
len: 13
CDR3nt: TGTGCCAGCAGCCCGAATGCCAAAAACATTCAGTACTTC
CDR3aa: CASSPNAKNIQYF

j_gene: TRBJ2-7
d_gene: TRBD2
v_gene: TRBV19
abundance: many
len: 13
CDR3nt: TGTGCCAGTAGTGGGGCTAGCGGCTACGAGCAGTACTTC
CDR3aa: CASSGASGYEQYF

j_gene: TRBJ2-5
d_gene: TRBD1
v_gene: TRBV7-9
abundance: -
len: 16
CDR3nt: TGTGCCAGCACCATCCCCGGACAGGGGTACCAAGAGACCCAGTACTTC
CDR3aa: CASTIPGQGYQETQYF

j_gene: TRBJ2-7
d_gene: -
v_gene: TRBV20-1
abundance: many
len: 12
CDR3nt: TGCAGTGCCGCACCGGACATGCACGAGCAGTACTTC
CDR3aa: CSAAPDMHEQYF

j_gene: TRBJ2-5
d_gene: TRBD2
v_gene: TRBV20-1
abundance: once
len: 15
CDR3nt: TGCAGTGCTAGACTCAGCGGGACTATACAAGAGACCCAGTACTTC
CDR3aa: CSARLSGTIQETQYF

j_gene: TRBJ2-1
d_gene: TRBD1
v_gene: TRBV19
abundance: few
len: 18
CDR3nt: TGTGCCAGTAGTATAGGATCCCTTGACAGGGGGCGAACAAATGAGCAGTTCTTC
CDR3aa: CASSIGSLDRGRTNEQFF

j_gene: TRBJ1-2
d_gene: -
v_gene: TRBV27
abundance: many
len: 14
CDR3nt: TGTGCCAGCAGTGGGGAAGGGCTACGCTATGGCTACACCTTC
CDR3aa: CASSGEGLRYGYTF

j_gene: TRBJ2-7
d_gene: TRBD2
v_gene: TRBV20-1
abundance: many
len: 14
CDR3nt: TGCAGTGCTAGAGAGGGACTAGCGGGGAACGAGCAGTACTTC
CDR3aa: CSAREGLAGNEQYF

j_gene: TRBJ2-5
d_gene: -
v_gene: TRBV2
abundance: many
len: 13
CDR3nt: TGTGCCAGCAATTGGGCTCTACAGGAGACCCAGTACTTC
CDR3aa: CASNWALQETQYF

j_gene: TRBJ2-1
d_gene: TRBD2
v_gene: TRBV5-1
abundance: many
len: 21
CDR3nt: TGCGCCAGCAACCTAAGAACGGGACGTCAGGGACTAGCGAGCTCCTACAATGAGCAGTTCTTC
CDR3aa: CASNLRTGRQGLASSYNEQFF

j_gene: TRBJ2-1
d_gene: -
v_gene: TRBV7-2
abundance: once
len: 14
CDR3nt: TGTGCCAGCAGCTTCCGGGGACCCCGCAATGAGCAGTTCTTC
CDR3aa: CASSFRGPRNEQFF

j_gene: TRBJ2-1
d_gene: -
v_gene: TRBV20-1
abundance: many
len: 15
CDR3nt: TGCAGTGCTAAGGGGGGGCTAGCGGCCTACAATGAGCAGTTCTTC
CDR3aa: CSAKGGLAAYNEQFF

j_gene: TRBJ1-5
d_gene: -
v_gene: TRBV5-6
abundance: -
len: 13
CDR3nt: TGTGCCAGCAGCCCGGGGTTCATCCAGCCCCAGCATTTT
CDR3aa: CASSPGFIQPQHF

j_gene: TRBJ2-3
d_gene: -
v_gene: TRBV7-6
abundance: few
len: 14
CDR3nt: TGTGCCAGCAGCCCCGCCGGGGGCGCAGATACGCAGTATTTT
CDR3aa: CASSPAGGADTQYF

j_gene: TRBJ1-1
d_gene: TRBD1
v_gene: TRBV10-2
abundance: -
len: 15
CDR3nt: TGCGCCAGCAGAAGGACAGGGGGCTGGGATACTGAAGCTTTCTTT
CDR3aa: CASRRTGGWDTEAFF